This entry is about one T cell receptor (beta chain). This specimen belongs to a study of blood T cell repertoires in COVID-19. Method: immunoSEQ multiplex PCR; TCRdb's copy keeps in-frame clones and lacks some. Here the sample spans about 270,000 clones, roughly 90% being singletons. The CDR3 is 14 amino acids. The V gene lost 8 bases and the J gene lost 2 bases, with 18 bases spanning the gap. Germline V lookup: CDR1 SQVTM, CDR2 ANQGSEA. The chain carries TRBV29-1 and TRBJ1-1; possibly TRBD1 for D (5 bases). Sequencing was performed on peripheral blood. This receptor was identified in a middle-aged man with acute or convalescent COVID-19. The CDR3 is CSFVGSGINTEAFF. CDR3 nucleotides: TGCAGCTTCGTGGGGTCAGGGATAAACACTGAAGCTTTCTTT.